This T cell receptor beta chain was retrieved from a study of blood T cell repertoires in COVID-19. Donors in Cohort 3 counted as recovered after two negative PCRs, clearance, or symptom resolution. CDR3 length: 16 amino acids. With 2 bases clipped from V and 4 bases from J, the junction kept 7 bases outside the gene matches. Germline loops: CDR1 MNHNS, CDR2 SASEGT. Generated by immunoSEQ multiplex PCR, the TCRdb table keeps only in-frame clones and is missing some. The sample has about 270,000 clones, around nine tenths seen once. This TCR derives from a woman aged 18-35 years who had recovered from COVID-19. Material for sequencing was PBMCs or T cells enriched from blood (not recorded which). The V gene is TRBV6-1, the J gene TRBJ2-5; 10 bases agree with TRBD2. The CDR3 reads CASSELGSGRLETQYF. CDR3 sequence (DNA): TGTGCCAGCAGTGAATTGGGTAGCGGGAGGCTAGAGACCCAGTACTTC.